A single sample gave rise to the 14 T cell receptor beta chains below, sequenced in a study of cytomegalovirus exposure and HLA in healthy donors. With 60 Vbeta and 13 Jbeta primers, the PCR was carried out. Data came from immunoSEQ multiplex PCR; TCRdb stores just in-frame clones and leaves some out. The repertoire holds some 150,000 clones, with 60% to 75% as singletons. The specimen was PBMCs. The receptors stem from a man between 18 and 29 years old in good health and CMV-seronegative.

The rearrangement links TRBV9 to TRBJ2-1; TRBD2 matches at 10 bases. CDR3 length equals 17 residues. Germline V gene data show CDR1 as SGDLS and CDR2 as YYNGEE. J lost 0 bases, V lost 0 bases, and 3 bases had no gene match. Written as DNA, the CDR3 is TGTGCCAGCAGCGTAGAAGGACTAGCGGCCTCCTACAATGAGCAGTTCTTC. It encodes CASSVEGLAASYNEQFF.

V and J are TRBV11-3 and TRBJ2-7; the D gene is possibly TRBD1 (5 bases). CDR3 length: 16 residues. Germline V CDR1 and CDR2: SGHNT, YENEEA. Trimming cost V 1 base and J 0 bases, with 13 bases left between them. The CDR3 DNA follows: TGTGCCAGCAGCTTAGGACCCAGGGTTCCCTCCTACGAGCAGTACGTC. Amino acids: CASSLGPRVPSYEQYV.

This clone was observed a handful of times. This chain connects TRBV21-1 to TRBJ2-4; the table's D call, TRBD1, has no DNA check behind it. TRBV21-1 is given as a pseudogene. This CDR3 has 16 residues. The CDR3 loop is CASSPPDREAKNIQYF. CDR3 coding DNA: TGTGCCAGCAGCCCACCCGACAGGGAAGCCAAAAACATTCAGTACTTC.

This clone came up once. This chain connects TRBV27 to TRBJ2-6; TRBD1 matches 10 bases. Germline V CDR1 and CDR2: MNHEY, SMNVEV (reference sequence). Trimming took 2 bases from V and 4 from J; bases not matched to a gene: 8. There are 18 residues in the CDR3. The CDR3 protein is CASSLIRDRGSGANVLTF. CDR3 sequence (DNA): TGTGCCAGCAGTTTAATCCGGGACAGGGGATCCGGGGCCAACGTCCTGACTTTC.

The rearrangement uses TRBV11-3 and TRBJ1-1, with D hard to call. CDR1 SGHNT and CDR2 YENEEA come from the germline V gene. The CDR3 is made up of 14 amino acids. Trimming removed 3 bases at V and 0 bases at J, with 8 bases between. The CDR3 region has the DNA TGTGCCAGCAGCTTTGGCAATATGAACACTGAAGCTTTCTTT. Translating gives CASSFGNMNTEAFF.

This clone appeared a few times. This sequence joins TRBV30 and TRBJ2-7, with D tentatively TRBD2 (6 bases). Germline V CDR1 and CDR2: GTSNPN, SVGIG (reference sequence). This CDR3 region has 12 residues. The V end was cut by 0 bases, the J end by 7 bases, with 10 bases between. The CDR3 coding sequence is TGTGCCTGGAGTGTACTAGGGAGGGAGCAGTACTTC. This encodes CAWSVLGREQYF.

V and J are TRBV2 and TRBJ1-2, with 9 positions matching TRBD1. The V segment lost 10 bases and the J segment 8 bases; nucleotides outside the gene matches: 8. This CDR3 region has 12 residues. Per germline, CDR1 SNHLY and CDR2 FYNNEI. The DNA of the CDR3 is TGTGCCACCACCGGGACAGGGCAGGGCTACACCTTC. Translating it yields CATTGTGQGYTF. Drawing the rest from reference TRBV2 and TRBJ1-2, the complete variable domain is EPEVTQTPSHQVTQMGQEVILRCVPISNHLYFYWYRQILGQKVEFLVSFYNNEISEKSEIFDDQFSVERPDGSNFTLKIRSTKLEDSAMYFCATTGTGQGYTFGSGTRLTVV.

In this sample, this clone turned up once. The CDR3 nucleotides read TGTGCCAGCTCACCCGGGCCTAGCGGGGCCAGAGAGACCCAGTACTTC. It translates to CASSPGPSGARETQYF. V and J are TRBV18 and TRBJ2-5, with 9 positions matching TRBD2. The junction had 9 bases not matched to a gene; V was cut back by 3 bases and J by 4 bases. The CDR3 covers 16 residues. Germline V gene sequence: CDR1 KGHSH, CDR2 LQKENI.

This clone was seen a handful of times. The chain carries TRBV5-6 and TRBJ1-3; D uncertain. In germline, CDR1 is SGHDT, CDR2 YYEEEE. The V end was cut by 4 bases, the J end by 0 bases, with 11 bases between. The CDR3 totals 15 residues. This chain's CDR3 is CASSLAGNSGNTIYF. CDR3 bases: TGTGCCAGCAGCCTCGCGGGGAACTCTGGAAACACCATATATTTT.

J is TRBJ1-3 and V is TRBV10-3; weak D call: TRBD1 (6 bases). V dropped 0 bases and J dropped 4 bases, with 7 bases sitting between them. Germline values: CDR1 ENHRY, CDR2 SYGVKD. There are 14 residues in the CDR3. For the CDR3, the DNA is TGTGCCATCAGTGAGTCCACAGGGGGAAACACCATATATTTT. Translation gives CAISESTGGNTIYF.

The J gene is TRBJ1-2, the V gene TRBV7-2; TRBD1 might be the D (6 bases). The ends were cut back, 5 bases at V and 8 bases at J, with 24 bases in the middle. There are 16 residues in the CDR3. The germline gives CDR1 SGHTA, CDR2 FQGNSA. The CDR3: CASSTHQERGKDGYTF. For the CDR3, the DNA is TGTGCCAGCAGCACCCATCAAGAAAGGGGGAAAGACGGCTACACCTTC.

This clone was counted once. The rearrangement joins TRBV28 to TRBJ2-2; 8 nucleotides line up with TRBD2. This CDR3 is 16 amino acids long. Germline CDR1 MDHEN, CDR2 SYDVKM. V shed 5 bases, J shed 6 bases, and the junction held 11 bases outside the gene matches. CDR3 sequence: CASSTSGGLGPGELFF. The CDR3 DNA reads TGTGCCAGCAGTACCAGCGGGGGCCTGGGACCCGGGGAGCTGTTTTTT.

The rearrangement joins TRBV5-1 to TRBJ1-4, with 7 bases fitting TRBD1. The CDR3 is 19 residues long. V lost 0 bases, J lost 8 bases, and 19 bases stayed unmatched. Germline values: CDR1 SGHRS, CDR2 YFSETQ. CDR3 in DNA: TGCGCCAGCAGCTTGGCTTTTTATCGTACAGGGGATATAAGGGAAAAACTGTTTTTT. Translation: CASSLAFYRTGDIREKLFF.

The V and J genes are TRBV6-5 and TRBJ1-1; 7 nucleotides agree with TRBD1. The J segment lost 1 base and the V segment lost 3 bases, leaving 5 bases of the junction unmatched. This CDR3 comprises 15 residues. Germline V gene data show CDR1 as MNHEY and CDR2 as SVGAGI. The CDR3 sequence: CASSYLTGANTEAFF. CDR3 nucleotides: TGTGCCAGCAGTTATCTCACAGGGGCGAACACTGAAGCTTTCTTT.